The sample holds one count of the clone carrying this T cell receptor (beta chain). Authors' methods: Nucleated cell counts were estimated from reference gene primer amplification. Generated by immunoSEQ multiplex PCR, the TCRdb table keeps only in-frame clones and is missing some. The V and J calls and clone size come from that table; D and trimming were worked out from the DNA. The data hold about 150,000 clones, with around four fifths observed a single time. This sample stems from a study of blood T cell repertoires in COVID-19. Study background: The study drew acute and convalescent COVID-19 samples from the United States, Italy and Spain. The cDNA or gDNA used as material had been derived from T cells, B-cell-depleted T cells, or PBMCs.

The material sequenced was peripheral blood. The TCR comes from a man aged 65 to 79 with acute or convalescent COVID-19.

The CDR3 DNA follows: TGCAGCGTTGAAGGCCCTAGCGCCACAGATACGCAGTATTTT. Protein: CSVEGPSATDTQYF. V is TRBV29-1 and J is TRBJ2-3, with TRBD2 as a possible D gene (6 bases). Trimming stripped 1 base from V and 2 bases from J, with 10 bases between. Germline CDR1 reads SQVTM; CDR2 reads ANQGSEA. The CDR3 runs to 14 residues.